This T cell receptor (beta chain) came from a study of beta chain features in type 1 diabetes. Whole-study context: No age, gender or cell yield differences were seen between patients and healthy donors.

The entirety of the isolated RNA underwent reverse transcription, so expressed TCRB transcripts were sequenced. Measured with immunoSEQ multiplex PCR; TCRdb has only the in-frame clones, and not every one. The sample holds 10,000 to 15,000 clones, 35% to 55% seen once. Per germline, CDR1 SGHRS and CDR2 YFSETQ. Trimming removed 3 bases from V and 8 bases from J, with 9 bases in between. The CDR3 contains 13 residues. General study results and limits: Researchers cautioned that cDNA sequencing could over-represent cells with high TCR expression.

CD4+ naive, central memory, regulatory and stem cell-like memory subsets were isolated by sorting on CD45RO/CCR7/CD25/CD127/CD95/CD27. This clone was found a few times. Its antigen is still unknown. J is TRBJ1-6 and V is TRBV5-1; D is perhaps TRBD1 (5 bases). The sequenced material came from stem cell memory CD4+ T cells from blood. The origin of this receptor is a man in his late teens or twenties in good health. The CDR3 coding sequence is TGCGCCAGCAGCTCGTCGGGGGATTCACCCCTCCACTTT. It specifies CASSSSGDSPLHF.